These 14 T cell receptor beta chains originate from one sample sequenced in a study of cytomegalovirus exposure and HLA in healthy donors. The PCR contained 60 Vbeta and 13 Jbeta primers. Here immunoSEQ multiplex PCR was the method, and the copy in TCRdb shows in-frame clones only, minus some. The repertoire consists of 100,000 to 150,000 clones, with about 74% occurring once and the leading ten covering about 4%. Input material: PBMCs. The receptors were sampled from a woman between 50 and 59 years old in good health and CMV-seropositive.

In its sample, this clone was seen a few times. The chain carries TRBV11-2 and TRBJ1-4; D unclear. V lost 5 bases and J 2 bases, leaving 18 bases between the germline ends. CDR1 and CDR2 from the germline V gene are SGHAT and FQNNGV. The CDR3 has 17 residues. CDR3 in amino acids: CASSQLARIRTNEKLFF. CDR3 coding DNA: TGTGCCAGCAGCCAACTCGCGCGGATTCGGACTAATGAAAAACTGTTTTTT.

The chain recombines TRBV6-5 with TRBJ2-5; a possible D gene is TRBD1 (6 bases). Trimming removed 7 bases from V and 2 bases from J, with 17 bases in between. The V gene's germline CDR1 is MNHEY and CDR2 SVGAGI. The CDR3 loop spans 15 amino acids. For the CDR3, the DNA is TGTGCCAGCACTCAAACAGGGCTGCCACAAGAGACCCAGTACTTC. It specifies CASTQTGLPQETQYF.

This chain joins TRBV6-1 and TRBJ1-5; 8 nucleotides match TRBD1. V dropped 6 bases and J dropped 9; count of bases not matched to a gene: 13. The germline V gene encodes CDR1 MNHNS and CDR2 SASEGT. The length of the CDR3 is 15 residues. CDR3 in amino acids: CASRGTGFGIRPQHF. The CDR3 nucleotides read TGTGCCAGCAGAGGGACAGGTTTCGGGATCAGGCCCCAGCATTTT.

This clone came up a few times. The genes are TRBV25-1 and TRBJ2-7, with 9 bases matching TRBD2. After removal of 3 bases from V and 5 bases from J, the junction contained 8 bases not matched to a gene. CDR1 is MGHDK and CDR2 is SYGVNS in the germline V gene. There are 15 residues in the CDR3. In DNA, the CDR3 is TGTGCCAGCAGTGATTGGGCTAGCGGGGTCCACGAGCAGTACTTC. Translating gives CASSDWASGVHEQYF.

Points on this clone: At one of its ends the junction is not consistent with the germline gene, which may arise from a read error. The CDR3 nucleotides are TGCGCCAGCAGCCAATTCAGAGGCAGGGTGGATGAGCAGTTCTTC. Translated, it gives CASSQFRGRVDEQFF. The rearrangement uses TRBV5-5 and TRBJ2-1, with a possible D match to TRBD1 (5 bases). The germline gives CDR1 SGHKS, CDR2 YYEKEE (reference sequence). The CDR3 consists of 15 residues.

The J gene is TRBJ2-3, the V gene TRBV5-1; D remains unclear. There are 14 residues in the CDR3. With 3 bases removed from V and 1 base from J, the gap between germline ends came to 9 bases. Germline CDR1 and CDR2: SGHRS and YFSETQ. CDR3 nucleotide sequence: TGCGCCAGCAGCTCGACGCAGGGCACAGATACGCAGTATTTT. This encodes CASSSTQGTDTQYF. The whole variable domain, filled in from reference TRBV5-1 and TRBJ2-3, reads KAGVTQTPRYLIKTRGQQVTLSCSPISGHRSVSWYQQTPGQGLQFLFEYFSETQRNKGNFPGRFSGRQFSNSRSEMNVSTLELGDSALYLCASSSTQGTDTQYFGPGTRLTVL.

The CDR3 loop is CASKTSGERNTIYF. CDR3 DNA: TGTGCCAGTAAAACATCAGGGGAGCGTAACACCATATATTTT. The chain combines TRBV19 with TRBJ1-3, with D maybe TRBD1 (6 bases). This CDR3 region has 14 residues. Germline V CDR1 and CDR2: LNHDA, SQIVND (reference sequence). The ends were cut back, 7 bases at V and 7 bases at J, with 17 bases in the middle. The full variable domain, in which reference TRBV19 and TRBJ1-3 provide the parts outside the CDR3, is DGGITQSPKYLFRKEGQNVTLSCEQNLNHDAMYWYRQDPGQGLRLIYYSQIVNDFQKGDIAEGYSVSREKKESFPLTVTSAQKNPTAFYLCASKTSGERNTIYFGEGSWLTVV.

The V gene is TRBV19, the J gene TRBJ2-1, with D perhaps TRBD1 (6 bases). CDR1 LNHDA and CDR2 SQIVND come from the germline V gene (reference sequence). The CDR3 sequence is 15 residues long. Trimming pared 6 bases from V and 4 bases from J, leaving 16 bases between. The CDR3 DNA is TGTGCCAGTAGCCGCCAGACAGGAGAGTACAATGAGCAGTTCTTC. Residues: CASSRQTGEYNEQFF.

The chain combines TRBV6-5 with TRBJ1-5; TRBD1 matches at 7 bases. This CDR3 contains 13 residues. Germline CDR1 reads MNHEY; CDR2 reads SVGAGI. The J segment lost 3 bases and the V segment lost 5 bases, leaving 1 base of the junction unmatched. CDR3 nucleotides: TGTGCCAGCAGTGACAGGGCCAATCAGCCCCAGCATTTT. Translating gives CASSDRANQPQHF.

V usage is TRBV7-8 and J usage is TRBJ1-1, with 7 bases identical to TRBD1. CDR1 and CDR2 (germline): SGHVS, FQNEAQ. The V and J ends lost 5 bases and 2 bases, in that order; junction bases with no gene match: 5. The CDR3 covers 14 residues. For the CDR3, the DNA is TGTGCCAGCAGCCGGAGGGACAGTAACACTGAAGCTTTCTTT. This translates into CASSRRDSNTEAFF.

The genes are TRBV27 and TRBJ1-2, with D possibly TRBD1 on 6 matching bases. Germline CDR1 and CDR2: MNHEY and SMNVEV (reference sequence). The CDR3 runs 15 residues. V lost 7 bases to trimming and J lost 4 bases, with 19 bases between them. This CDR3 reads CASKKDSRDSYGYTF. The CDR3 DNA reads TGTGCCAGCAAAAAGGACAGTCGTGATAGCTATGGCTACACCTTC.

The chain employs TRBV27 and TRBJ2-2; 7 bases fit TRBD1. CDR1 is MNHEY and CDR2 is SMNVEV in the germline V gene (reference sequence). The length of the CDR3 is 17 residues. V gave up 3 bases and J gave up 2 bases; unmatched junction bases: 9. The CDR3 reads CASSFSRRDSNTGELFF. DNA of the CDR3: TGTGCCAGCAGTTTTTCGCGTAGGGACAGCAACACCGGGGAGCTGTTTTTT.

J is TRBJ1-1 and V is TRBV7-3; D possibly corresponds to TRBD1 (5 bases). Germline V lookup: CDR1 SGHTA, CDR2 FQGTGA. Trimming took off 4 bases at V and 4 bases at J, with 13 bases between the two ends. The CDR3 loop spans 14 amino acids. CDR3 nucleotides: TGTGCCAGCAGCTCCACGGCGGGGGGCACTGAAGCTTTCTTT. Translation: CASSSTAGGTEAFF.

The rearrangement uses TRBV9 and TRBJ2-5; D unclear. The J call is in doubt because the DNA end fits TRBJ2-7 better. Germline CDR1 reads SGDLS; CDR2 reads YYNGEE. The CDR3 runs to 13 residues. The CDR3 loop is CASSLNPSYEQYF. For the CDR3, the DNA is TGTGCCAGCAGCCTGAATCCTTCCTACGAGCAGTACTTC.